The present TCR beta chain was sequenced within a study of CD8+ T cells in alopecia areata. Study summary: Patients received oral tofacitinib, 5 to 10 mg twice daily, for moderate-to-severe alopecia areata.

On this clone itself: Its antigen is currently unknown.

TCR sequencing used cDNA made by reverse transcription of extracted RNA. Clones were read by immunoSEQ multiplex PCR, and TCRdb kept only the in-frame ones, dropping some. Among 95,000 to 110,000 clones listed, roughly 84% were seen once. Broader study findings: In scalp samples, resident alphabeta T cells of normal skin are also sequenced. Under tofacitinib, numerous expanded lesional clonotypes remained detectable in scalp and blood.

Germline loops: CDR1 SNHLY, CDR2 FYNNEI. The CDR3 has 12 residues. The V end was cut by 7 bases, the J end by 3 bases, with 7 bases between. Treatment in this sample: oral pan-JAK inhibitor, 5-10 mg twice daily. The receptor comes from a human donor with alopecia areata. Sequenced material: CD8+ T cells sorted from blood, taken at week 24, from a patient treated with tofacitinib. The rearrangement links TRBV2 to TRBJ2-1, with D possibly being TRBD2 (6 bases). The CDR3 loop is CASTGSYNEQFF. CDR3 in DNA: TGTGCCAGCACCGGGAGCTACAATGAGCAGTTCTTC.